These 23 T cell receptor beta chains came from one sample sequenced in a study of T cells in narcolepsy. Sequenced by immunoSEQ multiplex PCR; TCRdb stores in-frame clones only, minus some. The sample lists roughly 35,000 clones; approximately 86% were seen once. Sequenced material: CD45RA- memory CD4+ T cells from PBMCs. These receptors were taken from a human donor with narcolepsy.

This chain links TRBV7-2 with TRBJ2-3, with TRBD2 matching over 10 bases. CDR1 SGHTA and CDR2 FQGNSA come from the germline V gene. CDR3 length: 16 amino acids. The J segment lost 8 bases and the V segment lost 5 bases, leaving 13 bases of the junction unmatched. The CDR3 is CASSLTSGSSGGTQYF. The CDR3 DNA sequence: TGTGCCAGCAGCCTGACTAGCGGGTCCTCCGGCGGTACGCAGTATTTT. Complete variable domain (other parts from reference TRBV7-2 and TRBJ2-3): GAGVSQSPSNKVTEKGKDVELRCDPISGHTALYWYRQSLGQGLEFLIYFQGNSAPDKSGLPSDRFSAERTGGSVSTLTIQRTQQEDSAVYLCASSLTSGSSGGTQYFGPGTRLTVL.

This clone was seen a few times. This chain uses TRBV9 with TRBJ1-1; TRBD1 might be the D (6 bases). The CDR3 length is 19 residues. V lost 0 bases and J lost 7, with 28 bases in between. From germline, CDR1 is SGDLS and CDR2 YYNGEE. CDR3 DNA sequence: TGTGCCAGCAGCGTAGCTTCGGGCAGGGGCCAGACCGGAGTGGGTGAAGCTTTCTTT. Encoded protein: CASSVASGRGQTGVGEAFF.

The genes are TRBV13 and TRBJ1-1, with D hard to call. CDR1 and CDR2 from the germline V gene are PRHDT and FYEKMQ (reference sequence). This CDR3 spans 12 amino acids. Trimming pared 2 bases from V and 4 bases from J, leaving 5 bases between. The CDR3 coding sequence is TGTGCCAGCAGCTTAAGGAGCACTGAAGCTTTCTTT. Its protein is CASSLRSTEAFF.

The chain joins TRBV4-2 to TRBJ2-7, with D perhaps matching TRBD1 or TRBD2 (5 bases each). CDR3 size: 15 residues. The germline V gene has CDR1 LGHNA and CDR2 YNFKEQ. The V end lost 1 base, the J end lost 3 bases, and 13 bases lay between the germline ends. In DNA, the CDR3 is TGTGCCAGCAGCCAAGTTGGGACCGGAATCTACGAGCAGTACTTC. Amino acid sequence: CASSQVGTGIYEQYF.

The rearrangement uses TRBV11-1 and TRBJ1-3; TRBD1 might be the D (6 bases). The CDR3 covers 16 residues. The germline CDR1 and CDR2 sequences are SGHAT and FQDESV (reference sequence). V was shortened by 5 bases and J by 0 bases, with 14 bases between the two germline ends. CDR3 region: CASSALGASSGNTIYF. In nucleotides, the CDR3 is TGTGCCAGCAGCGCCCTGGGGGCCTCCTCTGGAAACACCATATATTTT.

The chain recombines TRBV27 with TRBJ2-3; TRBD2 matches at 9 bases. V lost 4 bases, J lost 6 bases, and 5 bases stayed unmatched. The CDR3 length is 14 residues. Per the germline V gene, CDR1 is MNHEY and CDR2 is SMNVEV (reference sequence). CDR3 amino acids: CASSSGLAADTQYF. In nucleotides, the CDR3 is TGTGCCAGCAGTTCGGGACTAGCCGCCGATACGCAGTATTTT.

The chain recombines TRBV5-4 with TRBJ1-1, with D possibly matching TRBD1 (5 bases). Germline V gives CDR1 SGHNT, CDR2 YYREEE (reference sequence). CDR3 length: 14 amino acids. V lost 0 bases to trimming and J lost 4 bases, with 10 bases between them. The CDR3 DNA reads TGTGCCAGCAGCTTGGTTGGGGGTCGCACTGAAGCTTTCTTT. Protein sequence: CASSLVGGRTEAFF.

The chain uses TRBV10-1 and TRBJ1-5; D ambiguous. The length of the CDR3 is 12 residues. Trimming stripped 7 bases from V and 7 bases from J, with 11 bases between. CDR1 is WNHNN and CDR2 is SYGVQD in the germline V gene (reference sequence). The CDR3 DNA reads TGCGCCAGCACAAGCAAGCTCCAGCCCCAGCATTTT. It translates to CASTSKLQPQHF.

The CDR3 region has the DNA TGCGCCAGCAGTCCCAGCCATGGCTACACCTTC. It translates to CASSPSHGYTF. The rearrangement links TRBV23-1 to TRBJ1-2; D gene ambiguous. TRBV23-1 is an open reading frame whose function is uncertain. This CDR3 contains 11 residues. V was clipped by 4 bases and J by 6 bases, with 6 bases between them.

The V gene is TRBV6-6, the J gene TRBJ2-7; 7 bases fit TRBD1. V was clipped by 6 bases and J by 0 bases; unmatched bases: 8. Germline V gene lookup returns CDR1 MNHNY and CDR2 SVGAGI (reference sequence). The length of the CDR3 is 15 residues. The CDR3 DNA follows: TGTGCCAGCAGCCCCAGGGACAGTAGCTCCTACGAGCAGTACTTC. Its translation is CASSPRDSSSYEQYF.

In its sample, this clone was seen once. The chain carries TRBV10-2 and TRBJ1-1, with D possibly matching TRBD1 (5 bases). V was trimmed by 3 bases and J by 5 bases, leaving 10 bases between them. Germline CDR1 and CDR2: WSHSY and SAAADI. CDR3 size: 13 residues. The CDR3 DNA reads as TGCGCCAGCAGTGAACAGGCGGGGACTGAAGCTTTCTTT. It codes for CASSEQAGTEAFF.

The rearrangement links TRBV14 to TRBJ2-1, with D perhaps TRBD1 or TRBD2 (6 bases each). CDR1 is SGHDN and CDR2 is FVKESK in the germline V gene. The CDR3 runs 16 residues. V lost 3 bases, J lost 8 bases, and 20 bases lay in between. The CDR3 nucleotides read TGTGCCAGCAGCCAGAACGTCGGGGGCTTGGGGGATGAGCAGTTCTTC. It translates to CASSQNVGGLGDEQFF. Together with reference TRBV14 and TRBJ2-1, the CDR3 gives the full variable domain: EAGVTQFPSHSVIEKGQTVTLRCDPISGHDNLYWYRRVMGKEIKFLLHFVKESKQDESGMPNNRFLAERTGGTYSTLKVQPAELEDSGVYFCASSQNVGGLGDEQFFGPGTRLTVL.

This clone has just one count. In DNA form, the CDR3 reads TGTGCCAGCAGCTTGGGTGGACTTAGCACCGGGGAGCTGTTTTTT. This sequence encodes CASSLGGLSTGELFF. The V call is TRBV5-4, the J call TRBJ2-2; D might be TRBD2 (5 bases). Germline V gene data show CDR1 as SGHNT and CDR2 as YYREEE (reference sequence). The CDR3 covers 15 residues. Trimming took off 0 bases at V and 4 bases at J, with 10 bases between the two ends.

The J gene is TRBJ1-6, the V gene TRBV10-2; TRBD1 aligns across 7 bases. CDR3 length: 15 amino acids. Unmatched junction bases numbered 4, after V lost 2 bases and J lost 6 bases. The germline gives CDR1 WSHSY, CDR2 SAAADI. CDR3 nucleotide sequence: TGCGCCAGCAGTGAGACCCGACAGGGTAATTCACCCCTCCACTTT. Translated, it gives CASSETRQGNSPLHF.

The chain combines TRBV10-3 with TRBJ1-1; TRBD1 matches at 10 bases. Germline CDR1 ENHRY, CDR2 SYGVKD. This CDR3 is built from 13 residues. V shed 10 bases, J shed 1 base, and the junction held 3 bases outside the gene matches. CDR3 nucleotides: TGTGCCACCGGACAGGGGGGGAACACTGAAGCTTTCTTT. Translated: CATGQGGNTEAFF.

A single count supports this clone. In DNA form, the CDR3 reads TGCAGCGCATCTACAGATACGCAGTATTTT. This codes for CSASTDTQYF. J is TRBJ2-3 and V is TRBV29-1; D ambiguous. Trimming shortened V by 7 bases and J by 3 bases, and 5 bases separated the two germline ends. This CDR3 contains 10 residues. From germline, CDR1 is SQVTM and CDR2 ANQGSEA.

The chain has TRBV27 and TRBJ2-5; D is possibly TRBD2 (5 bases). Looked up from germline, CDR1 is MNHEY and CDR2 is SMNVEV (reference sequence). The CDR3 runs 16 residues. V dropped 4 bases and J dropped 4 bases, with 19 bases sitting between them. CDR3 residues: CASSSGSFRGVETQYF. As DNA, the CDR3 is TGTGCCAGCAGTTCGGGATCGTTTCGGGGAGTAGAGACCCAGTACTTC.

The rearrangement uses TRBV9 and TRBJ2-3; 9 positions agree with TRBD1. The CDR3 length is 14 residues. Germline loops: CDR1 SGDLS, CDR2 YYNGEE. CDR3 residues: CATAAGQGSDTQYF. The CDR3 region has the DNA TGTGCAACGGCGGCCGGACAGGGGTCCGATACGCAGTATTTT.

This sequence joins TRBV7-8 and TRBJ1-2, with D uncertain. CDR1 and CDR2 from the germline V gene are SGHVS and FQNEAQ. The CDR3 is made up of 17 amino acids. The V end lost 2 bases, the J end lost 1 base, and 17 bases lay between the germline ends. CDR3 nucleotides: TGTGCCAGCAGCTTATTACGGAGGGAATCCCTTAACTATGGCTACACCTTC. The encoded protein is CASSLLRRESLNYGYTF.

The CDR3 nucleotides are TGTGCCAGCAGCTTATCCGGCCCCAGGGTGGGTGAAAAACTGTTTTTT. This codes for CASSLSGPRVGEKLFF. The chain combines TRBV7-9 with TRBJ1-4; a possible D gene is TRBD1 (5 bases). Germline assignment: CDR1 SEHNR and CDR2 FQNEAQ (reference sequence). Trimming removed 2 bases at V and 7 bases at J, with 17 bases between. This CDR3 contains 16 residues.

The rearrangement links TRBV2 to TRBJ2-1; TRBD2 is a possible D gene (5 bases). Trimming took 6 bases from V and 5 from J, leaving 14 bases between them. The CDR3 runs to 14 residues. Germline loops: CDR1 SNHLY, CDR2 FYNNEI. CDR3 sequence (DNA): TGTGCCAGCAGCTACACATCCGGGGACAATGAGCAGTTCTTC. It is translated as CASSYTSGDNEQFF.

This chain uses TRBV12-1 with TRBJ2-7. TRBV12-1 is reported as a pseudogene. This CDR3 is 16 amino acids long. The DNA of the CDR3 is TGTGCCAGCAGCTACACGTACTGGGGGAGCTCCTACGAGCAGCACTTC. This codes for CASSYTYWGSSYEQHF.

This clone was detected only a few times. DNA of the CDR3: TGTGCCAGCAGCCCTGGACAGACCCTTAGGGAGCAGTACTTC. This gives the protein CASSPGQTLREQYF. The V gene is TRBV6-5, the J gene TRBJ2-7, with D possibly TRBD1 on 6 matching bases. Germline CDR1 MNHEY, CDR2 SVGAGI. The CDR3 covers 14 residues. V dropped 6 bases and J dropped 7 bases, with 19 bases sitting between them.